This record looks at one T cell receptor (beta chain) sequence and its context. The sample is drawn from a study of control samples from healthy donors and cancer patients. The CDR3 has 14 amino acids. Germline CDR1 is KGHSH and CDR2 is LQKENI. V lost 1 base to trimming and J lost 1 base, with 7 bases between them. TCRdb's table, derived via immunoSEQ multiplex PCR, lists solely in-frame clones and lacks some. The sample has some 120,000 clones; approximately 87% are singletons. The sequence was collected from a man in his thirties or forties in good health. Sequences were obtained from blood. V gene TRBV18 combines with J gene TRBJ1-1, with D perhaps TRBD1 (6 bases). The CDR3 DNA reads as TGTGCCAGCTCACCACAGGGACAGAACACTGAAGCTTTCTTT. It is translated as CASSPQGQNTEAFF.